These 14 T cell receptor beta chains came from one sample sequenced in a study of T cells after yellow fever vaccination. MiXCR was run by TCRdb on the 5' RACE reads, yielding one entry per CDR3 protein. The repertoire holds about 300,000 distinct CDR3 sequences, around 7.3% seen once, with 15% to 20% in the top ten. This specimen consisted of PBMCs, obtained about 49 days after the first yellow fever vaccination. The receptors were sampled from a young man who received the YFV17D yellow fever vaccine.

There are many counts of this clonotype. The chain recombines TRBV12-3 or TRBV12-4 with TRBJ2-6; D not resolved. There are 16 residues in the CDR3. Trimming left V 8 bases short and J 0 bases short, with 14 bases between. CDR3 region: CASFSGMGSGANVLTF. The CDR3, as DNA: TGTGCCAGCTTTAGTGGAATGGGCTCTGGGGCCAACGTCCTGACTTTC.

This clonotype came up once. V and J are TRBV6-1 and TRBJ2-5; 7 positions match TRBD1. V lost 9 bases, J lost 6 bases, and 10 bases stayed unmatched. This CDR3 is built from 13 residues. Germline-derived CDR1 and CDR2 are MNHNS and SASEGT. The DNA for the CDR3 is TGTGCCAGTCTTCGGACAGGAGACAAGACCCAGTACTTC. It codes for CASLRTGDKTQYF.

The V and J genes are TRBV5-1 and TRBJ2-5; no clear D. V lost 4 bases, J lost 3 bases, and 10 bases lay in between. CDR3 length: 13 amino acids. Germline CDR1 SGHRS, CDR2 YFSETQ. The CDR3 bases are TGCGCCAGCAGCGATCTATCGGAAGAGACCCAGTACTTC. Translation: CASSDLSEETQYF. Combining the CDR3 with reference TRBV5-1 and TRBJ2-5 gives the whole variable domain KAGVTQTPRYLIKTRGQQVTLSCSPISGHRSVSWYQQTPGQGLQFLFEYFSETQRNKGNFPGRFSGRQFSNSRSEMNVSTLELGDSALYLCASSDLSEETQYFGPGTRLLVL.

In this sample, this clonotype turned up a few times. J is TRBJ1-2 and V is TRBV6-1, with D perhaps TRBD1 (5 bases). With 4 bases removed from V and 1 base from J, the gap between germline ends came to 10 bases. Germline V gene data show CDR1 as MNHNS and CDR2 as SASEGT. CDR3 size: 14 residues. This CDR3 reads CASSARDYNYGYTF. In DNA form, the CDR3 reads TGTGCCAGCAGTGCCCGGGACTATAACTATGGCTACACCTTC.

The chain links TRBV6-6 to TRBJ2-7; D gene uncertain. CDR1 and CDR2 from the germline V gene are MNHNY and SVGAGI (reference sequence). The CDR3 loop spans 12 amino acids. V gave up 4 bases and J gave up 3 bases, with 7 bases separating them. CDR3 sequence reads: CASSFGSYEQYF. The CDR3 DNA reads as TGTGCCAGCAGTTTTGGCAGCTACGAGCAGTACTTC.

This clonotype was observed many times. V usage is TRBV3-1 and J usage is TRBJ2-1; 12 positions match TRBD2. The CDR3 has 15 amino acids. J was trimmed by 9 bases and V by 0 bases; bases with no gene match: 3. The germline gives CDR1 LGHDT, CDR2 YNNKEL (reference sequence). CDR3 sequence (DNA): TGTGCCAGCAGCCAAGATACTAGCGGGGGGCGTGAGCAGTTCTTC. This encodes CASSQDTSGGREQFF.

The table lists this clonotype with many counts. The chain carries TRBV6-1 and TRBJ1-5; D is undetermined. Trimming removed 6 bases from V and 0 bases from J, with 9 bases in between. Germline V gene data show CDR1 as MNHNS and CDR2 as SASEGT. The CDR3 extends over 14 amino acids. The CDR3 DNA follows: TGTGCCAGCAGCCCCAGCGATAGCAATCAGCCCCAGCATTTT. Translating gives CASSPSDSNQPQHF.

In its sample, this clonotype was seen a few times. This rearrangement joins TRBV3-1 to TRBJ2-2, with 7 positions matching TRBD2. CDR3 length: 15 amino acids. Germline CDR1 reads LGHDT; CDR2 reads YNNKEL (reference sequence). V shed 6 bases and J 4 bases; nucleotides not matched to a gene: 8. CDR3 DNA sequence: TGTGCCAGCAGTCCTGAGGGCGGGGGCACCGGGGAGCTGTTTTTT. Its translation: CASSPEGGGTGELFF.

This clonotype has a count of ten or more. As DNA, the CDR3 is TGTGCCAGCAGCTTAGACCCGGTAATGAACACTGAAGCTTTCTTT. It translates to CASSLDPVMNTEAFF. This chain joins TRBV7-2 and TRBJ1-1; D call uncertain. Trimming removed 1 base from V and 0 bases from J, with 9 bases in between. Germline-derived CDR1 and CDR2 are SGHTA and FQGNSA. This CDR3 has 15 residues.

This clonotype occurred many times. The chain recombines TRBV20-1 with TRBJ1-1, with 8 nucleotides matching TRBD1. The germline V gene encodes CDR1 DFQATT and CDR2 SNEGSKA (reference sequence). V lost 3 bases, J lost 5 bases, and 5 bases stayed unmatched. CDR3 size: 13 residues. CDR3 nucleotides: TGCAGTGCTAGGGACAGGGTTGGAACTGAAGCTTTCTTT. Residues: CSARDRVGTEAFF.

This clonotype was recorded a few times. The chain uses TRBV5-1 and TRBJ1-6; D call uncertain. V was shortened by 1 base and J by 0 bases, with 8 bases between the two germline ends. The CDR3 has 16 residues. CDR1 SGHRS and CDR2 YFSETQ come from the germline V gene. The CDR3 protein is CASSLRQNSYNSPLHF. The CDR3, as DNA: TGCGCCAGCAGCTTGAGGCAGAACTCCTATAATTCACCCCTCCACTTT.

The chain couples TRBV29-1 to TRBJ1-2; D is unresolved. V gave up 4 bases and J gave up 2 bases, with 11 bases separating them. CDR1 and CDR2 from the germline V gene are SQVTM and ANQGSEA. There are 13 residues in the CDR3. The CDR3 sequence is CSVGPKPNYGYTF. Here the CDR3 DNA reads TGCAGCGTTGGACCCAAACCAAACTATGGCTACACCTTC. The full variable domain, with the rest looked up from reference TRBV29-1 and TRBJ1-2, is SAVISQKPSRDICQRGTSLTIQCQVDSQVTMMFWYRQQPGQSLTLIATANQGSEATYESGFVIDKFPISRPNLTFSTLTVSNMSPEDSSIYLCSVGPKPNYGYTFGSGTRLTVV.

The CDR3 nucleotides read TGTGCCAGCAGCTTTGTTGCGGGGGCTAGCACAGATACGCAGTATTTT. It yields the protein CASSFVAGASTDTQYF. The chain couples TRBV7-2 to TRBJ2-3; a possible D gene is TRBD2 (7 bases). The V and J ends lost 3 bases and 0 bases respectively, with 13 bases between them. CDR1 is SGHTA and CDR2 is FQGNSA in the germline V gene. The CDR3 spans 16 residues.

This clonotype was found a few times. The V and J genes are TRBV5-4 and TRBJ2-2, with D tentatively TRBD1 or TRBD2 (5 bases each). The germline V gene has CDR1 SGHNT and CDR2 YYREEE (reference sequence). Trimming took off 0 bases at V and 4 bases at J, with 10 bases between the two ends. The CDR3 totals 15 residues. The CDR3 is CASSLVGDVTGELFF. CDR3 sequence (DNA): TGTGCCAGCAGCTTGGTGGGGGACGTCACCGGGGAGCTGTTTTTT. Variable domain in full (rest from reference TRBV5-4 and TRBJ2-2): ETGVTQSPTHLIKTRGQQVTLRCSSQSGHNTVSWYQQALGQGPQFIFQYYREEENGRGNFPPRFSGLQFPNYSSELNVNALELDDSALYLCASSLVGDVTGELFFGEGSRLTVL.